The present entry profiles one T cell receptor (beta chain) with its context. Trimming cost V 3 bases and J 2 bases; bases outside gene matches: 3. The CDR3 totals 15 residues. Germline V lookup: CDR1 SNHLY, CDR2 FYNNEI. Followed longitudinally, the Seattle patients had been enrolled during active infection. Authors' processing steps: Nucleated cell counts were estimated from reference gene primer amplification. Profiled with immunoSEQ multiplex PCR; TCRdb holds only in-frame clones, not every one. D and trimming come from the DNA, and the V and J calls and clone size come from that table. The table has about 25,000 clones, approximately 88% seen once. The data were taken from a study of blood T cell repertoires in COVID-19. Across the study: Acute and convalescent COVID-19 samples came from the United States, Italy and Spain. T cells, B-cell-depleted T cells, or PBMCs supplied cDNA or gDNA.

This chain uses TRBV2 with TRBJ2-1; the match to TRBD2 covers 8 bases. This sequence was found in a man aged 65-85 years with COVID-19, enrolled during active disease. What was sequenced was peripheral blood. CDR3 sequence: CASSEDSGTYNEQFF. The CDR3 region has the DNA TGTGCCAGCAGTGAGGATAGCGGGACCTACAATGAGCAGTTCTTC.